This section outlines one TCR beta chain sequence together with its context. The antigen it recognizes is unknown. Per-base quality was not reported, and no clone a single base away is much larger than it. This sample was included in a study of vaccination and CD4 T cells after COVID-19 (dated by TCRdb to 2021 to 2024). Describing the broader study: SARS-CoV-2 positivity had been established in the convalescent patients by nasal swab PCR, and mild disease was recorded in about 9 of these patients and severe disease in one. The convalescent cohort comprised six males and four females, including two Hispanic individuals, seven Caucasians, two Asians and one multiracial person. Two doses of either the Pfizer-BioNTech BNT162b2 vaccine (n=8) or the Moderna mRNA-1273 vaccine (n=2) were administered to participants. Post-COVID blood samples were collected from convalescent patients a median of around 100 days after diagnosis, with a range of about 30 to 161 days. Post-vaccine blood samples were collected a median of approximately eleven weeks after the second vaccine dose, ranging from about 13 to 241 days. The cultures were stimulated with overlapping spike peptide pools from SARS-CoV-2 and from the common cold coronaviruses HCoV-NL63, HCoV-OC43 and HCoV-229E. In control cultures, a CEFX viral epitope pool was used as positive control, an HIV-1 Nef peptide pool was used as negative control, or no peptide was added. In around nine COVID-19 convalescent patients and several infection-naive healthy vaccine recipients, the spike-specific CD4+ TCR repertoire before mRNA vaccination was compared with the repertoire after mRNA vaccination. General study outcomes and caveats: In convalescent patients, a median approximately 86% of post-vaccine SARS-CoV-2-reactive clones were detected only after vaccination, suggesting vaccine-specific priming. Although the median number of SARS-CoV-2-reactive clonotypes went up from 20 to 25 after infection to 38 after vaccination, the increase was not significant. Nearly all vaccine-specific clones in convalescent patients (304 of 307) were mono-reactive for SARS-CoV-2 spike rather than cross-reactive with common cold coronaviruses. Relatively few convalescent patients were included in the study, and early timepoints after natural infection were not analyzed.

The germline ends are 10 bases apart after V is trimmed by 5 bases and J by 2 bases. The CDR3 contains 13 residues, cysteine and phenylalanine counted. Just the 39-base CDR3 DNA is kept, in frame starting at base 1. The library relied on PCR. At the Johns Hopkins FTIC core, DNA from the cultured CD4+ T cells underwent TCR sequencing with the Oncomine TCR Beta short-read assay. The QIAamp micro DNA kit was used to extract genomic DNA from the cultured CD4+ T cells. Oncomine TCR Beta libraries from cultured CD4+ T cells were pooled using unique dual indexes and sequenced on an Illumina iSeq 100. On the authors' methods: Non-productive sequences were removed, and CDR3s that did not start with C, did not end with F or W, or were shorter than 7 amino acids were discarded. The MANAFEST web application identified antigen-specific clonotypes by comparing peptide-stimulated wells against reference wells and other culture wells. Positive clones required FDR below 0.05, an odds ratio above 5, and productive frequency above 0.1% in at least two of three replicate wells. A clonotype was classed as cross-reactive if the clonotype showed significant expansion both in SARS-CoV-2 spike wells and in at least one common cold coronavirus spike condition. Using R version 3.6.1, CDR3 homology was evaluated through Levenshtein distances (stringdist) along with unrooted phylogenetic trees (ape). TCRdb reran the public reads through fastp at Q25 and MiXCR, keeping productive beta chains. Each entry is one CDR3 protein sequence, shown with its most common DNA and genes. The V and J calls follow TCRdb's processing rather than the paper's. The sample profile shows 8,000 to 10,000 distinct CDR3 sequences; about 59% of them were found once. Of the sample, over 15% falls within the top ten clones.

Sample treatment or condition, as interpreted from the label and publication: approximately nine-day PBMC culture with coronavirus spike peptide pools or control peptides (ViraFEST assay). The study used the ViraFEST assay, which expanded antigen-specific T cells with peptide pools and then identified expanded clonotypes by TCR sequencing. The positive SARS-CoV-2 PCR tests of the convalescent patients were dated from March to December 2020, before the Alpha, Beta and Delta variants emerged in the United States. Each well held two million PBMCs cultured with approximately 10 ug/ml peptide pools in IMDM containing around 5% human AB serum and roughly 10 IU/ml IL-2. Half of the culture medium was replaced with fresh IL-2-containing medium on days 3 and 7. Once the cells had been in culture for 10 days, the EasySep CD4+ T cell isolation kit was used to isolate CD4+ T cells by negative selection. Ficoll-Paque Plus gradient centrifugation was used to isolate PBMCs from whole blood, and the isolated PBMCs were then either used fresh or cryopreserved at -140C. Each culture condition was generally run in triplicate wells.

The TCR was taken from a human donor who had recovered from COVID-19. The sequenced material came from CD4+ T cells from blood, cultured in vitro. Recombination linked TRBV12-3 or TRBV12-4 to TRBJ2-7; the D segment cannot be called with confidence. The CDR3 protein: CASSPTPPYEQYF. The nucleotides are TGTGCCAGCAGTCCGACACCCCCCTACGAGCAGTACTTC.